This T cell receptor (beta chain) was recovered during a study of T cell responses to AZD1222 COVID-19 vaccine. TCRdb keeps only in-frame clones here, not all; method: immunoSEQ multiplex PCR. This sample has 60,000 to 75,000 clones; approximately 90% occur once, and the top ten carry under 30%. The CDR3 has 13 amino acids. Germline V lookup: CDR1 LNHNV, CDR2 YYDKDF (reference sequence). The ends were cut back, 0 bases at V and 3 bases at J, with 6 bases in the middle. General study findings and limits: Repertoire sampling was restricted to post-peak T cell response timepoints. Baseline seropositivity occurred in only 5 to 7 AZD1222 recipients. Most donors were white British, females outnumbered males, and clonal diversity was possibly underestimated.

With regard to this clone: Its antigen is not known. Other DNA sequences in the sample encode the same CDR3.

The chain carries TRBV15 and TRBJ2-7; D remains unclear. This TCR came from an adult who received the AZD1222 COVID-19 vaccine. Material: peripheral blood, obtained 28 days after the second AZD1222 dose. The chain's CDR3 is CATSRDRSYEQYF. The CDR3 DNA is TGTGCCACCAGCAGAGACAGGAGCTACGAGCAGTACTTC.